What follows are 32 T cell receptor beta chains derived from one specimen sequenced in a study of T cell responses to AZD1222 COVID-19 vaccine. Some clones are missing from TCRdb's copy, which holds only in-frame ones; the method was immunoSEQ multiplex PCR. Of more than 150,000 clones listed, around 94% are singletons. Sequenced here: peripheral blood, sampled 28 days after the second AZD1222 dose. The receptors stem from an adult who received the AZD1222 COVID-19 vaccine.

The chain joins TRBV28 to TRBJ1-1; D ambiguous. The CDR3 contains 12 residues. Germline V gene data show CDR1 as MDHEN and CDR2 as SYDVKM. V shed 5 bases and J shed 0 bases, with 4 bases lying between them. CDR3 loop: CASSRMNTEAFF. In DNA form, the CDR3 reads TGTGCCAGCAGTCGGATGAACACTGAAGCTTTCTTT.

V usage is TRBV15 and J usage is TRBJ2-3, with 10 bases lining up with TRBD2. From germline, CDR1 is LNHNV and CDR2 YYDKDF (reference sequence). The CDR3 runs 15 residues. The V segment lost 5 bases and the J segment 2 bases; nucleotides outside the gene matches: 4. For the CDR3, the DNA is TGTGCCACCAGCCAACTAGCGGGGTACACAGATACGCAGTATTTT. Translated: CATSQLAGYTDTQYF.

The rearrangement links TRBV19 to TRBJ1-2; D remains ambiguous. The germline V gene has CDR1 LNHDA and CDR2 SQIVND (reference sequence). V was clipped by 0 bases and J by 8 bases, with 16 bases between them. This CDR3 spans 15 amino acids. The CDR3 sequence is CASSIDRPGSTGYTF. The CDR3 nucleotides are TGTGCCAGTAGTATAGATCGCCCGGGATCGACGGGCTACACCTTC.

The chain has TRBV9 and TRBJ1-1; D is unresolved. The CDR3 loop spans 16 amino acids. Germline V gene lookup returns CDR1 SGDLS and CDR2 YYNGEE. V shed 7 bases and J shed 1 base, with 20 bases lying between them. CDR3 nucleotides: TGTGCCAGCGGGCTTTCGAAGGTCCCTTCGAACACTGAAGCTTTCTTT. Its protein is CASGLSKVPSNTEAFF.

The V call is TRBV9, the J call TRBJ2-5; 8 nucleotides align to TRBD2. This CDR3 has 14 amino acids. The germline CDR1 and CDR2 sequences are SGDLS and YYNGEE. The ends lost 1 base at V and 5 bases at J; junction bases unmatched: 4. The CDR3, as DNA: TGTGCCAGCAGCGTACGCGGGGGGATGGAGACCCAGTACTTC. As protein: CASSVRGGMETQYF.

The gene calls are TRBV28 and TRBJ2-7; D is possibly TRBD1 (7 bases). The V gene lost 5 bases and the J gene lost 6 bases, with 17 bases spanning the gap. This CDR3 comprises 14 residues. Germline V lookup: CDR1 MDHEN, CDR2 SYDVKM. CDR3 protein: CASSNPRGVGEQYF. The CDR3 DNA sequence: TGTGCCAGCAGTAACCCCAGGGGGGTGGGCGAGCAGTACTTC.

This sequence joins TRBV11-3 and TRBJ1-3, with a possible D match to TRBD1 (5 bases). Trimming removed 4 bases at V and 0 bases at J, with 10 bases between. Germline CDR1 is SGHNT and CDR2 is YENEEA. The CDR3 sequence is 15 residues long. The CDR3 protein is CASSSTADSGNTIYF. CDR3 bases: TGTGCCAGCAGCTCGACAGCGGACTCTGGAAACACCATATATTTT.

The V and J genes are TRBV29-1 and TRBJ2-2; D might be TRBD2 (6 bases). CDR3 length equals 13 residues. V was shortened by 8 bases and J by 7 bases, with 17 bases between the two germline ends. Germline V lookup: CDR1 SQVTM, CDR2 ANQGSEA. CDR3 amino acids: CSLSLGGDGELFF. DNA for the CDR3: TGCAGCCTATCACTCGGGGGAGACGGGGAGCTGTTTTTT.

The chain is built from TRBV10-2 and TRBJ2-7; 14 bases match TRBD2. In germline, CDR1 is WSHSY, CDR2 SAAADI. This CDR3 has 14 amino acids. Trimming took 6 bases from V and 7 from J; bases not matched to a gene: 5. CDR3 bases: TGCGCCAGCAGGGGGACTAGCGGGAGTTGGGAGCAGTACTTC. Translated, it gives CASRGTSGSWEQYF.

The J gene is TRBJ1-1, the V gene TRBV6-2 or TRBV6-3; possibly TRBD1 for D (5 bases). This CDR3 is built from 16 residues. V was shortened by 2 bases and J by 1 base, with 14 bases between the two germline ends. Germline V lookup: CDR1 MNHEY, CDR2 SVGEGT. The CDR3 spells CASSYPSRAGNTEAFF. CDR3 coding DNA: TGTGCCAGCAGTTACCCCTCCAGGGCGGGGAACACTGAAGCTTTCTTT.

This chain connects TRBV6-6 to TRBJ2-2; no clear D gene. Deletions cut 0 bases from V and 3 bases from J, with 8 bases between. The germline V gene has CDR1 MNHNY and CDR2 SVGAGI (reference sequence). This CDR3 has 15 residues. The CDR3 is CASSYSQVYTGELFF. The CDR3 region has the DNA TGTGCCAGCAGTTACTCGCAGGTCTACACCGGGGAGCTGTTTTTT.

The chain has TRBV9 and TRBJ2-1; the D call may be TRBD1 or TRBD2 (5 bases each). The V gene lost 0 bases and the J gene lost 7 bases, with 14 bases spanning the gap. In germline, CDR1 is SGDLS, CDR2 YYNGEE. The CDR3 consists of 15 residues. CDR3 in DNA: TGTGCCAGCAGCGTAGCTTCCGGGGCCGGTAATGAGCAGTTCTTC. This codes for CASSVASGAGNEQFF.

The chain couples TRBV5-4 to TRBJ2-1, with 13 bases matching TRBD2. Germline CDR1 SGHNT, CDR2 YYREEE (reference sequence). The CDR3 totals 15 residues. Trimming at V came to 4 bases and at J to 5 bases, leaving 3 bases not matched to a gene. The CDR3 DNA reads as TGTGCCAGCAGCCTGGGACTAGCGGGGCACAATGAGCAGTTCTTC. Amino acids: CASSLGLAGHNEQFF.

This rearrangement joins TRBV19 to TRBJ2-3; the match to TRBD2 covers 9 bases. Germline CDR1 LNHDA, CDR2 SQIVND (reference sequence). The CDR3 length is 15 residues. V lost 4 bases, J lost 7 bases, and 9 bases stayed unmatched. CDR3 in DNA: TGTGCCAGTAGTAGCCCGGGACTAGCATCCTATACGCAGTATTTT. Translation gives CASSSPGLASYTQYF. The full variable domain, completed using reference TRBV19 and TRBJ2-3, is DGGITQSPKYLFRKEGQNVTLSCEQNLNHDAMYWYRQDPGQGLRLIYYSQIVNDFQKGDIAEGYSVSREKKESFPLTVTSAQKNPTAFYLCASSSPGLASYTQYFGPGTRLTVL.

This sequence joins TRBV4-1 and TRBJ2-3; the D gene is possibly TRBD1 (5 bases). The CDR3 spans 17 residues. CDR1 MGHRA and CDR2 YSYEKL come from the germline V gene. Trimming took off 4 bases at V and 4 bases at J, with 21 bases between the two ends. CDR3 bases: TGCGCCAGCAGCCTCGCTTTTAGGGGCGGTGGGGCAGATACGCAGTATTTT. Translating it yields CASSLAFRGGGADTQYF.

This rearrangement joins TRBV4-1 to TRBJ2-3, with D possibly TRBD1 on 5 matching bases. This CDR3 contains 15 residues. V lost 2 bases and J 0 bases, leaving 9 bases between the germline ends. The V gene's germline CDR1 is MGHRA and CDR2 YSYEKL. For the CDR3, the DNA is TGCGCCAGCAGCCAATCAGGGCTTAGCACAGATACGCAGTATTTT. Residues: CASSQSGLSTDTQYF.

V is TRBV30 and J is TRBJ1-5; 10 nucleotides agree with TRBD1. CDR1 GTSNPN and CDR2 SVGIG come from the germline V gene (reference sequence). The junction had 6 bases not matched to a gene; V was cut back by 3 bases and J by 4 bases. CDR3 length: 15 residues. The CDR3 loop is CAWRRPGQGNQPQHF. CDR3 in DNA: TGTGCCTGGAGACGGCCGGGACAGGGGAATCAGCCCCAGCATTTT.

The chain recombines TRBV11-1 with TRBJ2-7, with 13 bases aligning to TRBD2. CDR3 size: 14 residues. In germline, CDR1 is SGHAT, CDR2 FQDESV (reference sequence). The trim removed 4 bases at V and 6 bases at J, leaving 3 bases unmatched. For the CDR3, the DNA is TGTGCCAGCAGCTGGACTAGCGGGAGCCGCGAGCAGTACTTC. This encodes CASSWTSGSREQYF.

The chain recombines TRBV7-2 with TRBJ1-3; the D is unclear. V was shortened by 3 bases and J by 0 bases, with 6 bases between the two germline ends. The CDR3 extends over 14 amino acids. CDR1 is SGHTA and CDR2 is FQGNSA in the germline V gene. For the CDR3, the DNA is TGTGCCAGCAGCTTGGAAAGCTCTGGAAACACCATATATTTT. Translating it yields CASSLESSGNTIYF.

The chain joins TRBV7-9 to TRBJ1-1, with a possible D match to TRBD1 (6 bases). The germline V gene encodes CDR1 SEHNR and CDR2 FQNEAQ (reference sequence). The CDR3 has 15 amino acids. V lost 11 bases, J lost 0 bases, and 19 bases lay in between. The CDR3 sequence is CAGQGNAGVNTEAFF. As DNA, the CDR3 is TGTGCCGGACAAGGAAATGCAGGGGTGAACACTGAAGCTTTCTTT. Supplemented by reference TRBV7-9 and TRBJ1-1, the full variable domain reads DTGVSQNPRHKITKRGQNVTFRCDPISEHNRLYWYRQTLGQGPEFLTYFQNEAQLEKSRLLSDRFSAERPKGSFSTLEIQRTEQGDSAMYLCAGQGNAGVNTEAFFGQGTRLTVV.

V usage is TRBV28 and J usage is TRBJ1-5, with 9 bases matching TRBD1. J lost 7 bases, V lost 3 bases, and 4 bases had no gene match. Germline CDR1 is MDHEN and CDR2 is SYDVKM. The CDR3 has 14 amino acids. CDR3 coding DNA: TGTGCCAGCAGTTTCAGACAGGGGGGCCAGCCCCAGCATTTT. Its protein product is CASSFRQGGQPQHF.

The V gene is TRBV29-1, the J gene TRBJ2-3; TRBD2 aligns across 8 bases. Losses at the gene ends were 7 bases for V and 1 base for J; bases not matched to a gene: 4. Germline V lookup: CDR1 SQVTM, CDR2 ANQGSEA. This CDR3 region has 13 residues. CDR3 in amino acids: CSGAGGGTDTQYF. The DNA for the CDR3 is TGCAGCGGTGCGGGAGGAGGCACAGATACGCAGTATTTT.

The V gene is TRBV2, the J gene TRBJ1-5; no clear D gene. V gave up 1 base and J gave up 3 bases, with 10 bases separating them. From germline, CDR1 is SNHLY and CDR2 FYNNEI. CDR3 size: 15 residues. The CDR3 DNA reads as TGTGCCAGCAGTGAAGGGCTTAAAGCCAATCAGCCCCAGCATTTT. Protein product: CASSEGLKANQPQHF.

V gene TRBV19 combines with J gene TRBJ1-2; D is undetermined. The CDR3 is 18 residues long. V was cut by 0 bases and J by 3 bases, with 20 bases left in between. Per germline, CDR1 LNHDA and CDR2 SQIVND (reference sequence). The CDR3: CASSIEFDPSTTYYGYTF. The CDR3 DNA reads as TGTGCCAGTAGTATAGAATTCGACCCCTCGACGACGTACTATGGCTACACCTTC.

V and J are TRBV9 and TRBJ2-2, with TRBD1 identical over 9 bases. This CDR3 has 16 amino acids. Per germline, CDR1 SGDLS and CDR2 YYNGEE. V lost 4 bases to trimming and J lost 5 bases; unmatched junction nucleotides: 9. This CDR3 is CASSTLGQGGTGELFF. DNA for the CDR3: TGTGCCAGCAGCACCTTGGGACAGGGTGGAACCGGGGAGCTGTTTTTT.

The chain has TRBV9 and TRBJ1-6; perhaps TRBD1 as D (6 bases). V was trimmed by 3 bases and J by 2 bases, leaving 9 bases between them. The CDR3 loop spans 15 amino acids. Germline CDR1 and CDR2: SGDLS and YYNGEE. CDR3 sequence: CASSETGPYNSPLHF. The DNA of the CDR3 is TGTGCCAGCAGCGAAACAGGGCCCTATAATTCACCCCTCCACTTT.

The chain has TRBV19 and TRBJ1-5; 10 bases are a match to TRBD1. Germline V gene lookup returns CDR1 LNHDA and CDR2 SQIVND (reference sequence). V was clipped by 5 bases and J by 1 base; unmatched bases: 2. The CDR3 sequence is 15 residues long. CDR3 sequence reads: CASSAGQGSNQPQHF. DNA of the CDR3: TGTGCCAGTAGTGCGGGACAGGGGAGCAATCAGCCCCAGCATTTT. Looking up the rest from reference TRBV19 and TRBJ1-5 gives the full variable domain: DGGITQSPKYLFRKEGQNVTLSCEQNLNHDAMYWYRQDPGQGLRLIYYSQIVNDFQKGDIAEGYSVSREKKESFPLTVTSAQKNPTAFYLCASSAGQGSNQPQHFGDGTRLSIL.

This clone was recorded a few times. This sequence joins TRBV6-4 and TRBJ1-1, with D hard to call. The germline V gene has CDR1 MRHNA and CDR2 SNTAGT. This CDR3 is built from 13 residues. Trimming left V 0 bases short and J 1 base short, with 3 bases between. CDR3 amino acids: CASSDSANTEAFF. In DNA form, the CDR3 reads TGTGCCAGCAGTGACTCCGCGAACACTGAAGCTTTCTTT.

The J gene is TRBJ1-4, the V gene TRBV7-9; tentative D call: TRBD1 (5 bases). This CDR3 is 16 amino acids long. V lost 2 bases to trimming and J lost 4 bases, with 14 bases between them. Per the germline V gene, CDR1 is SEHNR and CDR2 is FQNEAQ (reference sequence). The CDR3 is CASSLSAGLFNEKLFF. The CDR3 DNA reads as TGTGCCAGCAGCTTATCCGCGGGACTGTTTAATGAAAAACTGTTTTTT.

The V gene is TRBV5-1, the J gene TRBJ2-2; 8 bases map to TRBD1. Unmatched junction bases numbered 6, after V lost 5 bases and J lost 3 bases. Germline-derived CDR1 and CDR2 are SGHRS and YFSETQ. There are 15 residues in the CDR3. The CDR3 loop is CASRSDRGHTGELFF. In DNA form, the CDR3 reads TGCGCCAGCAGATCCGACAGGGGCCACACCGGGGAGCTGTTTTTT.

V usage is TRBV6-1 and J usage is TRBJ2-2, with D unclear. Germline V gene lookup returns CDR1 MNHNS and CDR2 SASEGT. The CDR3 covers 16 residues. Trimming shortened V by 2 bases and J by 1 base, and 11 bases separated the two germline ends. The CDR3 sequence is CASSESGLLNTGELFF. The CDR3 coding sequence is TGTGCCAGCAGTGAATCTGGGCTATTGAACACCGGGGAGCTGTTTTTT.

This rearrangement joins TRBV11-2 to TRBJ1-6; TRBD1 matches at 9 bases. Germline trimming cut 4 bases from V and 7 bases from J; bases unmatched to any gene: 14. This CDR3 has 18 residues. Germline values: CDR1 SGHAT, CDR2 FQNNGV. CDR3 loop: CASSYGQGIEFRNSPLHF. The CDR3 region has the DNA TGTGCCAGCAGCTATGGACAGGGGATCGAGTTCCGGAATTCACCCCTCCACTTT.